This T cell receptor beta chain was sequenced for a study of T-cell memory formation after mild COVID-19. Study-wide results and limits: A second wave of clones peaked on day 37, and their SARS-CoV-2 specificity went unconfirmed.

After 5'RACE with constant-segment primers, TCR alpha and TCR beta cDNA libraries carrying sample barcodes and UMIs were obtained. One entry per CDR3 protein results from TCRdb running MiXCR on the 5' RACE reads. The sample includes 550,000 to 700,000 distinct CDR3 sequences, around 16% of them seen just once. The CDR3 totals 14 residues. Per the germline V gene, CDR1 is SGHRS and CDR2 is YFSETQ. The V end lost 10 bases, the J end lost 2 bases, and 19 bases lay between the germline ends. Comment on this clonotype: Its target is not known.

This clonotype was sampled from an adult woman who had mild COVID-19 (a few samples of this study predate the infection). Cell type and time point are not known. The chain combines TRBV5-1 with TRBJ2-7; D not resolved. Material for sequencing was PBMCs or a T cell subset sorted from them (not recorded which). In DNA, the CDR3 is TGCGCCTCCATGGGAAGGCGGAGCACCTACGAGCAGTACTTC. It is translated as CASMGRRSTYEQYF.